The 17 T cell receptor beta chains in this list originate from one sample, sequenced in a study of blood T cells in healthy people across ages (dated by TCRdb to about 2015). The library was obtained by 5' RACE. The listed sequencing device is Illumina HiSeq 2500. A second 7 to 11 cycle PCR used a sample-barcoded 5' primer and a J-beta primer mix. TCRdb trimmed public reads at Q25 via fastp, called clones via MiXCR and kept in-frame beta chains. Rows are unified per CDR3 protein, each entry keeping the most common DNA and genes. Recorded for this sample are under 2,000,000 distinct CDR3 sequences; around half of them occurred a single time. Approximately 2% of the sample is held by the ten biggest clonotypes. The sample taken for sequencing was blood. These TCRs come from a woman aged 35 to 49 in good health.

CDR3 residues: CASSLRDRVDNEQFF. The CDR3 DNA is TGTGCCAGCAGCCTCCGGGACAGGGTGGACAATGAGCAGTTCTTC. J is TRBJ2-1 and V is TRBV3-1, with 9 bases identical to TRBD1. Germline loops: CDR1 LGHDT, CDR2 YNNKEL (reference sequence). The CDR3 consists of 15 residues. Trimming took 4 bases from V and 5 from J; bases not matched to a gene: 6.

This clonotype was seen a handful of times. CDR3 sequence reads: CASSYDGSQETQYF. DNA of the CDR3: TGTGCCAGCAGTTACGACGGGAGCCAAGAGACCCAGTACTTC. The V call is TRBV6-2 or TRBV6-3, the J call TRBJ2-5; possibly TRBD2 for D (6 bases). V lost 2 bases to trimming and J lost 1 base, with 8 bases between them. There are 14 residues in the CDR3. Looked up from germline, CDR1 is MNHEY and CDR2 is SVGEGT.

The V call is TRBV6-6, the J call TRBJ2-7; 10 nucleotides agree with TRBD1. V shed 6 bases and J 2 bases; nucleotides not matched to a gene: 4. This CDR3 comprises 14 residues. In germline, CDR1 is MNHNY, CDR2 SVGAGI (reference sequence). CDR3 coding DNA: TGTGCCAGCAGGGCGACAGGGGGCCCCTACGAGCAGTACTTC. Its protein product is CASRATGGPYEQYF.

This clonotype showed up just a few times. The chain has TRBV6-5 and TRBJ2-7, with 7 bases identical to TRBD1. CDR1 and CDR2 (germline): MNHEY, SVGAGI. Trimming cost V 6 bases and J 5 bases; bases outside gene matches: 7. The CDR3 sequence is 13 residues long. In DNA, the CDR3 is TGTGCCAGCAGGCAAGACAGGGATCACGAGCAGTACTTC. Protein sequence: CASRQDRDHEQYF.

The chain couples TRBV6-6 to TRBJ1-6; maybe TRBD1 (6 bases). Germline V CDR1 and CDR2: MNHNY, SVGAGI (reference sequence). The germline V and J ends were trimmed by 6 bases and 7 bases, with 16 bases remaining between them. The CDR3 sequence is 15 residues long. The CDR3 sequence: CASSSFQRGNSPLHF. For the CDR3, the DNA is TGTGCCAGCAGCTCTTTCCAAAGGGGGAATTCACCCCTCCACTTT.

The chain carries TRBV20-1 and TRBJ2-4, with 7 nucleotides matching TRBD1. Per the germline V gene, CDR1 is DFQATT and CDR2 is SNEGSKA (reference sequence). The length of the CDR3 is 12 residues. Germline trimming cut 6 bases from V and 5 bases from J; bases unmatched to any gene: 4. The CDR3 nucleotides read TGCAGTGCCACTGACAGGGAAAACATTCAGTACTTC. Translating gives CSATDRENIQYF.

This clonotype was seen more than once but under ten times. This chain uses TRBV28 with TRBJ2-7; a weak D match, TRBD1 (5 bases). Germline CDR1 is MDHEN and CDR2 is SYDVKM. V was clipped by 5 bases and J by 1 base, with 21 bases between them. The length of the CDR3 is 17 residues. CDR3: CASSPLTGAKRSYEQYF. The CDR3 nucleotides are TGTGCCAGCAGTCCTCTAACAGGCGCCAAACGGTCCTACGAGCAGTACTTC.

This chain links TRBV20-1 with TRBJ2-3, with TRBD1 matching 8 bases. CDR1 is DFQATT, CDR2 SNEGSKA, per germline (reference sequence). The V segment lost 5 bases and the J segment 4 bases; nucleotides outside the gene matches: 8. The CDR3 is 14 residues long. CDR3: CSAPSTGVPDTQYF. For the CDR3, the DNA is TGCAGTGCTCCTTCGACAGGGGTGCCAGATACGCAGTATTTT.

There are a few counts of this clonotype. The chain employs TRBV7-8 and TRBJ1-2; D not certain. This CDR3 has 14 amino acids. Germline loops: CDR1 SGHVS, CDR2 FQNEAQ. V was cut by 4 bases and J by 0 bases, with 9 bases left in between. In DNA form, the CDR3 reads TGTGCCAGCAGCTCCCATGGGGCTAACTATGGCTACACCTTC. Translated: CASSSHGANYGYTF.

This clonotype was counted between two and nine times. J is TRBJ2-4 and V is TRBV20-1; the D gene is possibly TRBD2 (6 bases). Germline CDR1 and CDR2: DFQATT and SNEGSKA (reference sequence). CDR3 length: 11 residues. Trimming pared 7 bases from V and 7 bases from J, leaving 11 bases between. The DNA of the CDR3 is TGCAGTGGGGAACGGGAGAACATTCAGTACTTC. This sequence encodes CSGERENIQYF.

In its sample, this clonotype was seen a few times. This chain connects TRBV21-1 to TRBJ1-6; the table's D call, TRBD1, has no DNA check behind it. TRBV21-1 is deemed a pseudogene. CDR3 length: 14 residues. The CDR3 nucleotides are TGTGCCAGCAGCAGCAGGGGTTCTAATTCACCCCTCCACTTT. Translated, it gives CASSSRGSNSPLHF.

The chain recombines TRBV9 with TRBJ2-1; tentative D call: TRBD2 (5 bases). V dropped 0 bases and J dropped 7 bases, with 11 bases sitting between them. This CDR3 region has 14 residues. Per germline, CDR1 SGDLS and CDR2 YYNGEE. The CDR3 sequence: CASSVASSRNEQFF. The CDR3 bases are TGTGCCAGCAGCGTAGCTAGCAGCCGGAATGAGCAGTTCTTC.

This clonotype has a count of ten or more. The rearrangement uses TRBV5-1 and TRBJ2-3; perhaps D is TRBD1 or TRBD2 (5 bases each). The germline V gene has CDR1 SGHRS and CDR2 YFSETQ. V was shortened by 2 bases and J by 2 bases, with 12 bases between the two germline ends. The CDR3 is 15 amino acids. CDR3 region: CASSFAGTNTDTQYF. CDR3 coding DNA: TGCGCCAGCAGCTTCGCCGGGACGAACACAGATACGCAGTATTTT.

CDR3 residues: CASSPYGTSGVKGTYNEQFF. DNA of the CDR3: TGTGCCAGCAGCCCTTACGGGACTAGCGGGGTAAAGGGGACCTACAATGAGCAGTTCTTC. The chain has TRBV7-3 and TRBJ2-1, with 13 bases identical to TRBD2. With 5 bases clipped from V and 2 bases from J, the junction kept 15 bases outside the gene matches. The CDR3 length is 20 residues. The germline CDR1 and CDR2 sequences are SGHTA and FQGTGA.

V is TRBV6-5 and J is TRBJ1-5; weak D call: TRBD1 (5 bases). The germline gives CDR1 MNHEY, CDR2 SVGAGI. Trimming pared 4 bases from V and 0 bases from J, leaving 13 bases between. The CDR3 is 16 residues long. The CDR3 coding sequence is TGTGCCAGCAGTTTAACAGGAGAGGGTAGCAATCAGCCCCAGCATTTT. Amino acid sequence: CASSLTGEGSNQPQHF.

CDR3 sequence reads: CASRDSEETQYF. The CDR3 bases are TGCGCCAGCAGAGACAGTGAAGAGACCCAGTACTTC. The chain has TRBV5-1 and TRBJ2-5; D possibly corresponds to TRBD1 (5 bases). Germline CDR1 SGHRS, CDR2 YFSETQ. The CDR3 has 12 residues. V was clipped by 5 bases and J by 3 bases, with 8 bases between them. The full variable domain, with the rest looked up from reference TRBV5-1 and TRBJ2-5, is KAGVTQTPRYLIKTRGQQVTLSCSPISGHRSVSWYQQTPGQGLQFLFEYFSETQRNKGNFPGRFSGRQFSNSRSEMNVSTLELGDSALYLCASRDSEETQYFGPGTRLLVL.

This clonotype was seen a handful of times. The chain links TRBV2 to TRBJ2-3; the D is unclear. This CDR3 comprises 10 residues. Per germline, CDR1 SNHLY and CDR2 FYNNEI. Between the trimmed V and J ends, which lost 7 bases and 7 bases, there was a span of 6 bases. The CDR3 nucleotides read TGTGCCAGCATAGGGTATACGCAGTATTTT. Protein: CASIGYTQYF.